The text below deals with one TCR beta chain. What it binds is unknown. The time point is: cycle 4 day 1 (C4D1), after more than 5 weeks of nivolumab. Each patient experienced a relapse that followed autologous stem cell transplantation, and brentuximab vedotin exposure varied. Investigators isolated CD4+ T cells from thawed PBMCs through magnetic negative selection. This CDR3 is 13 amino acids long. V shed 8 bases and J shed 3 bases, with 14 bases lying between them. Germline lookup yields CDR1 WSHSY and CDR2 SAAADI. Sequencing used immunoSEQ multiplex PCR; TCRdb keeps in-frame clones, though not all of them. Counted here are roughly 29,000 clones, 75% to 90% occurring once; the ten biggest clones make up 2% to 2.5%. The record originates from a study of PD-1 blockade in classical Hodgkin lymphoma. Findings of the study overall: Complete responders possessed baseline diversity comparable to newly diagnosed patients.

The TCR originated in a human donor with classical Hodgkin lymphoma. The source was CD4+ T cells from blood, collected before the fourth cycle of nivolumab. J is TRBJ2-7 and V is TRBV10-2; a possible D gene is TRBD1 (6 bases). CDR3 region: CASAGEIGYEQYF. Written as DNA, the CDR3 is TGCGCCAGCGCAGGGGAGATTGGCTACGAGCAGTACTTC.